The entry below gives a single TCR beta chain sequence along with its context. These data originate in a study of cytomegalovirus exposure and HLA in healthy donors. Healthy bone marrow donors made up the cohort. PCR involved 60 Vbeta and 13 Jbeta primers. Original processing methods: In a later analysis, tens of millions of unique TCR beta chains included roughly 11 million shared by two or more donors. Using immunoSEQ multiplex PCR, the repertoire was profiled, and TCRdb retains in-frame clones only, with some absent. The DNA was the basis for D and trimming; V, J and clone size are from that table. The table records approximately 120,000 clones, 76% of them present only once. Germline CDR1 SNHLY, CDR2 FYNNEI. The length of the CDR3 is 17 residues. V dropped 4 bases and J dropped 7; count of bases not matched to a gene: 13.

The sequenced sample was PBMCs. V usage is TRBV2 and J usage is TRBJ2-1, with TRBD2 matching 10 bases. The receptor's source is a middle-aged woman in good health and CMV-seropositive. The CDR3 nucleotides read TGTGCCAGCAGTGCACCTAGGGGACTAGCGTCCGAAAATGAGCAGTTCTTC. Translation gives CASSAPRGLASENEQFF.